This T cell receptor beta chain is from a study of T cell changes during pregnancy in multiple sclerosis (dated by TCRdb to the late 2010s). About the investigation overall: Changes in the T cell repertoire over the course of pregnancy were examined in this study in women with multiple sclerosis.

Comment on this clone: Its target antigen remains unknown. No much larger clonotype is one base removed from it; base qualities were not supplied.

Inclusive of the bounding cysteine and phenylalanine, the CDR3 is 14 residues long. Of the read, only the CDR3 DNA is kept; its 42 bases are in frame from base 1. Trimming accounts for 5 bases at V and 7 bases at J, while the number of junction bases matched to no gene is 8. As encoded in the germline V gene (reference sequence), CDR1 is LNHDA while CDR2 is SQIVND. The library came from the immunoSEQ multiplex PCR assay. Here the immuneACCESS table is served through TCRdb, limited to in-frame sequences with V and J called. Missing clones are a known gap in these copies; in checked studies unresolved V genes cover under half, and the rest lacks a known reason. The sample records some 90,000 clones, more than 90% of which are singletons. More than 1.5% of the sample is held by the ten biggest clonotypes.

The sequenced sample was peripheral blood, obtained in the first trimester of pregnancy. The chain joins TRBV19 to TRBJ2-1; 7 bases in the junction line up with TRBD2. The sequence came from a female donor with multiple sclerosis, enrolled in a pregnancy study. The base sequence is TGTGCCAGTAGTCGGAGCGGGGCAATGAATGAGCAGTTCTTC. It translates to CASSRSGAMNEQFF. The full variable domain, completed from the reference TRBV19 and TRBJ2-1 proteins outside the CDR3, reads DGGITQSPKYLFRKEGQNVTLSCEQNLNHDAMYWYRQDPGQGLRLIYYSQIVNDFQKGDIAEGYSVSREKKESFPLTVTSAQKNPTAFYLCASSRSGAMNEQFFGPGTRLTVL.